This T cell receptor beta chain originates from a study of blood T cell repertoires in COVID-19. Background on the study: The samples span acute and convalescent COVID-19 from the United States, Italy and Spain.

The CDR3 loop spans 15 amino acids. Germline V gene data show CDR1 as SEHNR and CDR2 as FQNEAQ (reference sequence). Trimming stripped 0 bases from V and 8 bases from J, with 16 bases between. Data came from immunoSEQ multiplex PCR; TCRdb stores just in-frame clones and leaves some out. The data show 40,000 to 55,000 clones, with almost 80% seen just once and approximately 5.3% held by the top ten. There are a few counts of this clone. The sequenced material came from PBMCs or T cells enriched from blood (not recorded which). J is TRBJ1-2 and V is TRBV7-9; D gene ambiguous. The TCR originated in a woman between 45 and 60 years old with acute COVID-19. CDR3 protein: CASSLALSARGGYTF. CDR3 nucleotides: TGTGCCAGCAGCTTAGCGCTATCAGCCCGAGGGGGCTACACCTTC.